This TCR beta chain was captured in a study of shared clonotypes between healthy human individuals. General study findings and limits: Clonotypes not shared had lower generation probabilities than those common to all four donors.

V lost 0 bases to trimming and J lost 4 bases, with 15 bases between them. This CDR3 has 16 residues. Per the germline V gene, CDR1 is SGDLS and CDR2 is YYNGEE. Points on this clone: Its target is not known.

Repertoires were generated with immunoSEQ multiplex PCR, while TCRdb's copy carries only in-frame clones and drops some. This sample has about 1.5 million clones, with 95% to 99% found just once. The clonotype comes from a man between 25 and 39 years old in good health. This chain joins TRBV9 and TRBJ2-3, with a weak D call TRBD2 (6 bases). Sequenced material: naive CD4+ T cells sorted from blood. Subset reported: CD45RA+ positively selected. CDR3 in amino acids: CASSVGASDAADTQYF. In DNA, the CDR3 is TGTGCCAGCAGCGTAGGTGCTAGCGACGCGGCAGATACGCAGTATTTT.